This passage covers 22 T cell receptor beta chains from one sample sequenced in a study of shared clonotypes between healthy human individuals. TCRdb's copy holds only in-frame clones and misses some; the assay was immunoSEQ multiplex PCR. The data contain about 2.4 million clones, about 92% of them singletons. The sequencing input was naive CD4+ T cells sorted from blood. Regarding subset: CD45RA+ positively selected. These receptors were collected from a young man in good health.

This chain connects TRBV2 to TRBJ1-1; D remains ambiguous. CDR1 is SNHLY and CDR2 is FYNNEI in the germline V gene. The V gene lost 7 bases and the J gene lost 3 bases, with 18 bases spanning the gap. CDR3 length equals 15 residues. CDR3 DNA: TGTGCCAGCAAACCCCACTCAGAGGGTCACACTGAAGCTTTCTTT. Translating it yields CASKPHSEGHTEAFF. The full variable domain, completed using reference TRBV2 and TRBJ1-1, is EPEVTQTPSHQVTQMGQEVILRCVPISNHLYFYWYRQILGQKVEFLVSFYNNEISEKSEIFDDQFSVERPDGSNFTLKIRSTKLEDSAMYFCASKPHSEGHTEAFFGQGTRLTVV.

This clone was found once. The V gene is TRBV6-5, the J gene TRBJ1-2; tentative D call: TRBD1 (6 bases). Looked up from germline, CDR1 is MNHEY and CDR2 is SVGAGI. This CDR3 has 14 residues. The ends were cut back, 4 bases at V and 2 bases at J, with 11 bases in the middle. The CDR3 protein is CASSSLGTNYGYTF. Here the CDR3 DNA reads TGTGCCAGCAGTTCTCTGGGGACAAACTATGGCTACACCTTC.

In its sample, this clone was seen a few times. The chain joins TRBV30 to TRBJ1-5; weak D call: TRBD1 (6 bases). This CDR3 comprises 13 residues. Germline CDR1 reads GTSNPN; CDR2 reads SVGIG (reference sequence). Trimming took off 2 bases at V and 7 bases at J, with 12 bases between the two ends. The CDR3 sequence: CAWSNRVGQPQHF. In nucleotides, the CDR3 is TGTGCCTGGAGTAACAGGGTGGGACAGCCCCAGCATTTT.

The V and J genes are TRBV7-9 and TRBJ2-1, with D perhaps TRBD1 (6 bases). The CDR3 extends over 13 amino acids. In germline, CDR1 is SEHNR, CDR2 FQNEAQ (reference sequence). The V end lost 5 bases, the J end lost 7 bases, and 12 bases lay between the germline ends. CDR3 bases: TGTGCCAGCAGCACAGGGTTTAGGAATGAGCAGTTCTTC. It translates to CASSTGFRNEQFF.

The rearrangement uses TRBV5-4 and TRBJ1-4; D perhaps matches TRBD1 (6 bases). This CDR3 is built from 17 residues. V lost 5 bases and J 3 bases, leaving 20 bases between the germline ends. Germline CDR1 reads SGHNT; CDR2 reads YYREEE (reference sequence). CDR3 residues: CASSSQTTGWANEKLFF. The CDR3 coding sequence is TGTGCCAGCAGTTCCCAAACCACAGGGTGGGCTAATGAAAAACTGTTTTTT.

The chain couples TRBV15 to TRBJ1-1, with 10 positions matching TRBD1. The length of the CDR3 is 19 residues. The trim removed 0 bases at V and 0 bases at J, leaving 10 bases unmatched. The germline V gene has CDR1 LNHNV and CDR2 YYDKDF (reference sequence). CDR3 DNA: TGTGCCACCAGCAGAGAGTTATACCCGGACAGGGGGGTGAACACTGAAGCTTTCTTT. Encoded protein: CATSRELYPDRGVNTEAFF.

Here the CDR3 reads CASSPVAQETQYF. CDR3 bases: TGCGCCAGCTCACCCGTAGCCCAAGAGACCCAGTACTTC. This rearrangement joins TRBV5-1 to TRBJ2-5; D uncertain. CDR1 SGHRS and CDR2 YFSETQ come from the germline V gene. With 7 bases removed from V and 1 base from J, the gap between germline ends came to 11 bases. CDR3 length: 13 residues. The variable domain in full, completed from reference TRBV5-1 and TRBJ2-5, reads KAGVTQTPRYLIKTRGQQVTLSCSPISGHRSVSWYQQTPGQGLQFLFEYFSETQRNKGNFPGRFSGRQFSNSRSEMNVSTLELGDSALYLCASSPVAQETQYFGPGTRLLVL.

The rearrangement links TRBV11-2 to TRBJ2-5; tentative D call: TRBD1 (6 bases). The V gene lost 4 bases and the J gene lost 2 bases, with 11 bases spanning the gap. The CDR3 totals 14 residues. In germline, CDR1 is SGHAT, CDR2 FQNNGV. The CDR3 sequence: CASSSYRVQETQYF. The CDR3 DNA sequence: TGTGCCAGCAGCTCATACAGGGTTCAAGAGACCCAGTACTTC. Complete variable domain (other parts from reference TRBV11-2 and TRBJ2-5): EAGVAQSPRYKIIEKRQSVAFWCNPISGHATLYWYQQILGQGPKLLIQFQNNGVVDDSQLPKDRFSAERLKGVDSTLKIQPAKLEDSAVYLCASSSYRVQETQYFGPGTRLLVL.

With respect to this clone: The identical CDR3 is also encoded by other nucleotide sequences in the sample. The rearrangement uses TRBV18 and TRBJ2-7; D remains ambiguous. Germline CDR1 and CDR2: KGHSH and LQKENI. The CDR3 covers 11 residues. Trimming took 2 bases from V and 5 from J, leaving 4 bases between them. The CDR3 coding sequence is TGTGCCAGCTCACCAGGCCACGAGCAGTACTTC. Residues: CASSPGHEQYF.

This clone was detected only a few times. The chain couples TRBV5-1 to TRBJ1-1; 8 positions agree with TRBD1. The germline V gene encodes CDR1 SGHRS and CDR2 YFSETQ. With V trimmed by 7 bases and J by 1 base, 3 bases remained unmatched. This CDR3 has 13 residues. The DNA for the CDR3 is TGCGCCAGCGGAGGGACAGGGAACACTGAAGCTTTCTTT. Translation: CASGGTGNTEAFF.

This clone was seen only once. The chain is built from TRBV5-6 and TRBJ2-7, with D uncertain. The CDR3 runs to 15 residues. Trimming cost V 0 bases and J 2 bases, with 12 bases left between them. Germline V lookup: CDR1 SGHDT, CDR2 YYEEEE. The CDR3: CASSLARSNPYEQYF. The CDR3 DNA follows: TGTGCCAGCAGCTTGGCGAGGTCAAATCCCTACGAGCAGTACTTC. Full variable domain (missing parts from reference TRBV5-6 and TRBJ2-7): DAGVTQSPTHLIKTRGQQVTLRCSPKSGHDTVSWYQQALGQGPQFIFQYYEEEERQRGNFPDRFSGHQFPNYSSELNVNALLLGDSALYLCASSLARSNPYEQYFGPGTRLTVT.

The chain joins TRBV19 to TRBJ1-1; D gene unclear. V dropped 7 bases and J dropped 7 bases, with 10 bases sitting between them. This CDR3 comprises 11 residues. Germline V gives CDR1 LNHDA, CDR2 SQIVND (reference sequence). This CDR3 reads CASTIWGEAFF. Written as DNA, the CDR3 is TGTGCCAGTACCATCTGGGGTGAAGCTTTCTTT. Filled out from reference TRBV19 and TRBJ1-1, the complete variable domain reads DGGITQSPKYLFRKEGQNVTLSCEQNLNHDAMYWYRQDPGQGLRLIYYSQIVNDFQKGDIAEGYSVSREKKESFPLTVTSAQKNPTAFYLCASTIWGEAFFGQGTRLTVV.

The chain uses TRBV11-2 and TRBJ2-2, with D tentatively TRBD1 (5 bases). Per germline, CDR1 SGHAT and CDR2 FQNNGV. This CDR3 has 15 residues. V lost 2 bases and J 1 base, leaving 8 bases between the germline ends. The CDR3 here is CASSLITGNTGELFF. As DNA, the CDR3 is TGTGCCAGCAGCTTAATAACAGGGAACACCGGGGAGCTGTTTTTT.

V and J are TRBV2 and TRBJ1-4; 8 nucleotides agree with TRBD1. The CDR3 loop spans 15 amino acids. V was pared by 7 bases and J by 5 bases, with 9 bases of the junction left unmatched. The germline V gene encodes CDR1 SNHLY and CDR2 FYNNEI. CDR3 nucleotide sequence: TGTGCCAGCACCCTCGACAGGGGATTAAATGAAAAACTGTTTTTT. This sequence encodes CASTLDRGLNEKLFF.

CDR3 bases: TGTGCCACCAGCGAATTCGGAGGCACTGAAGCTTTCTTT. Its protein product is CATSEFGGTEAFF. The chain joins TRBV15 to TRBJ1-1; D is uncertain. The CDR3 loop spans 13 amino acids. Germline loops: CDR1 LNHNV, CDR2 YYDKDF (reference sequence). Trimming pared 5 bases from V and 4 bases from J, leaving 11 bases between.

V is TRBV6-1 and J is TRBJ2-3; 7 bases align to TRBD2. This CDR3 is 13 amino acids long. V shed 7 bases, J shed 5 bases, and the junction held 6 bases outside the gene matches. Germline-derived CDR1 and CDR2 are MNHNS and SASEGT. The CDR3 is CASTPREGDTQYF. The CDR3, as DNA: TGTGCCAGCACTCCCAGGGAGGGAGATACGCAGTATTTT.

The J gene is TRBJ2-1, the V gene TRBV9, with D possibly called TRBD1 or TRBD2 (6 bases each). Germline V CDR1 and CDR2: SGDLS, YYNGEE. V was shortened by 4 bases and J by 6 bases, with 14 bases between the two germline ends. This CDR3 contains 14 residues. The CDR3 DNA reads TGTGCCAGCAGCCGCCTTGGGGGGCCCAATGAGCAGTTCTTC. Translated, it gives CASSRLGGPNEQFF.

The V call is TRBV29-1, the J call TRBJ2-5; maybe TRBD1 (6 bases). This CDR3 is built from 13 residues. The germline CDR1 and CDR2 sequences are SQVTM and ANQGSEA. V was cut by 4 bases and J by 4 bases, with 13 bases left in between. This CDR3 is CSVGVGAGETQYF. The CDR3 DNA reads as TGCAGCGTTGGTGTGGGGGCAGGAGAGACCCAGTACTTC.

The V gene is TRBV10-3, the J gene TRBJ2-5; possibly TRBD1 or TRBD2 for D (5 bases each). The CDR3 totals 13 residues. The germline CDR1 and CDR2 sequences are ENHRY and SYGVKD. V lost 10 bases and J 1 base, leaving 13 bases between the germline ends. DNA of the CDR3: TGTGCCACCCGGGACGGCCCCCAAGAGACCCAGTACTTC. Its translation: CATRDGPQETQYF.

The chain employs TRBV28 and TRBJ2-7, with D uncertain. Germline V gene sequence: CDR1 MDHEN, CDR2 SYDVKM. V was cut by 5 bases and J by 6 bases, with 11 bases left in between. The CDR3 has 12 residues. In nucleotides, the CDR3 is TGTGCCAGCAGTACAGACCTTCCCGAGCAGTACTTC. Protein: CASSTDLPEQYF.

This clone was counted a single time. The chain joins TRBV28 to TRBJ1-2; D gene unclear. The germline V and J ends were trimmed by 7 bases and 4 bases, with 16 bases remaining between them. Germline V gene data show CDR1 as MDHEN and CDR2 as SYDVKM. This CDR3 is built from 14 residues. The CDR3 DNA reads TGTGCCAGCAATTCTGGGGAGGGAGTCTATGGCTACACCTTC. Its translation: CASNSGEGVYGYTF.

This chain joins TRBV5-1 and TRBJ2-7, with D possibly matching TRBD1 (5 bases). Trimming took 1 base from V and 0 from J, leaving 14 bases between them. The CDR3 totals 16 residues. Germline V lookup: CDR1 SGHRS, CDR2 YFSETQ. The CDR3 DNA reads as TGCGCCAGCAGCTTGCCCCTTACAGGAAGCTCCTACGAGCAGTACTTC. Its translation: CASSLPLTGSSYEQYF.